This T cell receptor beta chain originates from a study of blood T cell repertoires in COVID-19. Study-wide background: COVID-19 samples, acute and convalescent, were from the United States, Italy and Spain. T cells, B-cell-depleted T cells, or PBMCs supplied cDNA or gDNA.

Germline-derived CDR1 and CDR2 are SGHTA and FQGTGA. There are 15 residues in the CDR3. V was pared by 5 bases and J by 9 bases, with 7 bases of the junction left unmatched. Study processing details: Reference gene primers were amplified, and this amplification served to estimate nucleated cell counts. Clones were sequenced by immunoSEQ multiplex PCR, and TCRdb holds only the in-frame ones, with some missing. The V and J calls and clone size were taken over from that table, and D and trimming were inferred from the DNA. The data contain tens of thousands of clones, roughly four fifths of them singletons.

V is TRBV7-3 and J is TRBJ1-6; 10 bases agree with TRBD1. The TCR originated in a man in his fifties with acute or convalescent COVID-19. What was sequenced was peripheral blood. CDR3 in amino acids: CASSIRDRGLSPLHF. CDR3 DNA: TGTGCCAGCAGCATCCGGGACAGGGGACTTTCACCCCTCCACTTT.